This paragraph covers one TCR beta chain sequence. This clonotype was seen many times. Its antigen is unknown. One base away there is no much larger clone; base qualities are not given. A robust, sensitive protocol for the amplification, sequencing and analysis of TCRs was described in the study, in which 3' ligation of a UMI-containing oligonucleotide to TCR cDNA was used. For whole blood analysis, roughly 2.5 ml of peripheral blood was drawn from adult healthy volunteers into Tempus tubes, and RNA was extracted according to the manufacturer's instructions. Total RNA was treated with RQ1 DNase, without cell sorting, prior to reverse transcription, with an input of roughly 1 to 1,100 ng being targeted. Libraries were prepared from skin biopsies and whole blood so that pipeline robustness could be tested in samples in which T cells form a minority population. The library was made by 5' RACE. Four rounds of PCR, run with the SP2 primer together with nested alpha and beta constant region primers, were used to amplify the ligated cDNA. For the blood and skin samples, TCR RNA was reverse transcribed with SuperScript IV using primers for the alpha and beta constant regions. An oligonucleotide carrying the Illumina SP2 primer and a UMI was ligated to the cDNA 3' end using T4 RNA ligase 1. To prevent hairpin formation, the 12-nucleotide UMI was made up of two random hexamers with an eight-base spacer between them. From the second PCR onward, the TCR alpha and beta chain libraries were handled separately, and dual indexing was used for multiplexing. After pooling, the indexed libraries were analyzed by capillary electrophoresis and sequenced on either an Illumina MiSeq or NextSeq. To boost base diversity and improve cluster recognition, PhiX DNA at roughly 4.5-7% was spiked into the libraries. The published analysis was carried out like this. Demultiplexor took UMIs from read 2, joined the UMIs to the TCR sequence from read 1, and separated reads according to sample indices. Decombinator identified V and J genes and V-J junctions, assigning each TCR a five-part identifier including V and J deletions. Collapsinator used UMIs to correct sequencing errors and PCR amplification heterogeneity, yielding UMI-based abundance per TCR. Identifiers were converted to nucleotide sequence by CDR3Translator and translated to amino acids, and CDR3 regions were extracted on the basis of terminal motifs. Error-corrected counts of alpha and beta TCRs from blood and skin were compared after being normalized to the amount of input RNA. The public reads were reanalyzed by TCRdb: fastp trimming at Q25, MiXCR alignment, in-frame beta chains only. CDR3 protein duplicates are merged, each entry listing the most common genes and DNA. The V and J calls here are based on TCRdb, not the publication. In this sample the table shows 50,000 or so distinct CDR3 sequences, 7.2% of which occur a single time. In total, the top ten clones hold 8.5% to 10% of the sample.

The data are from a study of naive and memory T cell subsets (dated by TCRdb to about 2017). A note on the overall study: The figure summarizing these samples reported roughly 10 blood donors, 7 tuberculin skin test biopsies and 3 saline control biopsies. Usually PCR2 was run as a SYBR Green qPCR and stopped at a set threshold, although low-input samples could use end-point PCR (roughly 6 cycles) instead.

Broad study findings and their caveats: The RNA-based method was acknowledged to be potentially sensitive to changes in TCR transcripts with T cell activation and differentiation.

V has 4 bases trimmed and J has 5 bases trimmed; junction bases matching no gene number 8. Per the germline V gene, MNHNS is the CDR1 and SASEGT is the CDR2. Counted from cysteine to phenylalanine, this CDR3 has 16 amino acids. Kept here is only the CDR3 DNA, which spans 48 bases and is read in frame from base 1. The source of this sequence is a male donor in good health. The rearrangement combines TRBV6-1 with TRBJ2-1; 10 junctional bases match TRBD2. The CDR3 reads CASSASSGSPHNEQFF. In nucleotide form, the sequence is TGTGCCAGCAGTGCGTCTAGCGGGAGTCCCCACAATGAGCAGTTCTTC.